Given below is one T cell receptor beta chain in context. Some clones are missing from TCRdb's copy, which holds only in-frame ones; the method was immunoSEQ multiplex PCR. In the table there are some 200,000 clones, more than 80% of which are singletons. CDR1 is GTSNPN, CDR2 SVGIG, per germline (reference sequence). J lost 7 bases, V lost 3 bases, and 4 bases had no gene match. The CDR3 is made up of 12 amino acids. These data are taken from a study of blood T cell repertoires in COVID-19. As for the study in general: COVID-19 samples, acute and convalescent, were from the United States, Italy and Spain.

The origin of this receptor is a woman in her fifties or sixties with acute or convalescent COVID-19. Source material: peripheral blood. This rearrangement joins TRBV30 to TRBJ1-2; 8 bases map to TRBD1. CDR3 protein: CAWSQGAGGYTF. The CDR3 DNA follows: TGTGCCTGGAGCCAGGGGGCGGGTGGCTACACCTTC.